Presented here are 4 T cell receptor beta chains from one specimen sequenced in a study of T cell repertoires in cytomegalovirus infection. Using its own MiXCR run on the reads, TCRdb lists one record per CDR3 protein. The data show hundreds of thousands of distinct CDR3 sequences, with 15% to 20% seen just once and around 12% held by the top ten. Sample: PBMCs. The origin of the receptors is a human donor in good health (CMV status not recorded). Some clones in this sample may be carry-over from other donors' samples.

The chain has TRBV7-2 and TRBJ2-7; 7 bases fit TRBD1. Losses at the gene ends were 3 bases for V and 2 bases for J; bases not matched to a gene: 7. Germline V gene sequence: CDR1 SGHTA, CDR2 FQGNSA. This CDR3 comprises 15 residues. In DNA form, the CDR3 reads TGTGCCAGCAGCTTGAAACAGGGGCGAACCTACGAGCAGTACTTC. Protein sequence: CASSLKQGRTYEQYF.

The chain has TRBV11-2 and TRBJ2-6; TRBD2 might be the D (5 bases). This CDR3 contains 19 residues. V lost 5 bases to trimming and J lost 2 bases, with 22 bases between them. CDR1 and CDR2 from the germline V gene are SGHAT and FQNNGV. The CDR3 DNA is TGTGCCAGCAGCCTCACTTATGGCCCCCCGAGGGCTGGGGCCAACGTCCTGACTTTC. The encoded protein is CASSLTYGPPRAGANVLTF.

V usage is TRBV4-1 and J usage is TRBJ1-4; weak D call: TRBD1 (6 bases). This CDR3 is built from 18 residues. V lost 0 bases, J lost 2 bases, and 16 bases lay in between. Germline V gene sequence: CDR1 MGHRA, CDR2 YSYEKL. The CDR3 nucleotides read TGCGCCAGCAGCCAAGATTTTTGGGGGGCTGCGACTAATGAAAAACTGTTTTTT. Translating it yields CASSQDFWGAATNEKLFF.

This clonotype was counted only a few times. This rearrangement joins TRBV20-1 to TRBJ2-7; D gene uncertain. Germline V lookup: CDR1 DFQATT, CDR2 SNEGSKA (reference sequence). V was clipped by 5 bases and J by 0 bases, with 17 bases between them. This CDR3 has 15 residues. For the CDR3, the DNA is TGCAGTGCTTTCGGACCGACCTCTAGCTCCTACGAGCAGTACTTC. It specifies CSAFGPTSSSYEQYF.